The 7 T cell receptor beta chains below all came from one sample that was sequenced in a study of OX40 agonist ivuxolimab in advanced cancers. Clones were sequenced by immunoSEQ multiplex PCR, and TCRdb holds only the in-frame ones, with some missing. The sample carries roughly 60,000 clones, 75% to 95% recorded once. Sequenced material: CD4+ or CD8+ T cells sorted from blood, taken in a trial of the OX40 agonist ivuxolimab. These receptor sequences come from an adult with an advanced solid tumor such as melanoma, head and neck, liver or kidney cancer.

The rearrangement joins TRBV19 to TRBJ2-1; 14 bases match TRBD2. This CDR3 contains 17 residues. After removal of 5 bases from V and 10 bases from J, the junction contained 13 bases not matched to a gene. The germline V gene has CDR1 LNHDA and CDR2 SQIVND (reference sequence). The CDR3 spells CASSSQRTSGGSREQFF. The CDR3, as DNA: TGTGCCAGTAGTTCCCAAAGGACTAGCGGGGGGTCCCGCGAGCAGTTCTTC.

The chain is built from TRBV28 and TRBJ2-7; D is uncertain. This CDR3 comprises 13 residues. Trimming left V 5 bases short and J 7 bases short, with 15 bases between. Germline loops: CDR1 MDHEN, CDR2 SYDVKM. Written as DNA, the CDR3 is TGTGCCAGCAGTGTCCCATTGTCAAAAGAGCAGTACTTC. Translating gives CASSVPLSKEQYF.

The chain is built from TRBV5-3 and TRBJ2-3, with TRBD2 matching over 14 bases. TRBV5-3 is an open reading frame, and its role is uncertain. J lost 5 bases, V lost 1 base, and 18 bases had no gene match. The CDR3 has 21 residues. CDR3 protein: CARSLIPGLAGEALGEDTQYF. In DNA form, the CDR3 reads TGTGCCAGAAGCTTGATCCCGGGACTAGCGGGAGAGGCATTGGGCGAAGATACGCAGTATTTT.

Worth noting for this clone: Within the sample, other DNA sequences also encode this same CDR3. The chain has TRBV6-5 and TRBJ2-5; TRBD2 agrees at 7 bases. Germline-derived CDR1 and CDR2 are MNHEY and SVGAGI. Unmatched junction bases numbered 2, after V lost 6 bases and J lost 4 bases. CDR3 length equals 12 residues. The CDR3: CASRSGGETQYF. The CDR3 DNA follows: TGTGCCAGCAGGTCGGGGGGAGAGACCCAGTACTTC.

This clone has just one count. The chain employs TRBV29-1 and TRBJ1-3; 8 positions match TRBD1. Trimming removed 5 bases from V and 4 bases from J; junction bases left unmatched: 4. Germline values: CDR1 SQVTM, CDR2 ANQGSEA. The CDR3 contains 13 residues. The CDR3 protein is CSVSGGMGNTIYF. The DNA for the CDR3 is TGCAGCGTTTCAGGGGGCATGGGAAACACCATATATTTT.

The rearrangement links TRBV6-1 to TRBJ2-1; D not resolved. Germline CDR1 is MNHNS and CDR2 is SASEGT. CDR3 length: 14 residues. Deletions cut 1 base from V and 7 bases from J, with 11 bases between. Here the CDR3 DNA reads TGTGCCAGCAGTGAAGATGATAGTGCGAATGAGCAGTTCTTC. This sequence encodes CASSEDDSANEQFF.

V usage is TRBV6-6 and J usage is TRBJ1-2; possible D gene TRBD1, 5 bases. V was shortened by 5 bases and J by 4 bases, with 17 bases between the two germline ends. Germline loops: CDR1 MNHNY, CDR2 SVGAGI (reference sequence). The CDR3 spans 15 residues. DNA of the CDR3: TGTGCCAGCAGTGACCGGGAGGGCGGGGGCTATGGCTACACCTTC. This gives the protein CASSDREGGGYGYTF.